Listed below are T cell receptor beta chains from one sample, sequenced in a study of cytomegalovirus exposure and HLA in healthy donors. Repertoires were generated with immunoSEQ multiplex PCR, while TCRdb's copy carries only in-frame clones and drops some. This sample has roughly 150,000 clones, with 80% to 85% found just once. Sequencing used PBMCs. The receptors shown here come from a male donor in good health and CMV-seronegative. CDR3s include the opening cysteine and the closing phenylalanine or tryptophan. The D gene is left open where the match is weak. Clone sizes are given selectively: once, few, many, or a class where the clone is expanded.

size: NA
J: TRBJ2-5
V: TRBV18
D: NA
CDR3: CASSPRNQETQYF
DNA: TGTGCCAGCTCACCCAGGAACCAAGAGACCCAGTACTTC

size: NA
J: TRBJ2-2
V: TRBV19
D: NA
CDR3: CASSIAGIENGELFF
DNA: TGTGCCAGTAGTATAGCAGGGATCGAAAACGGGGAGCTGTTTTTT

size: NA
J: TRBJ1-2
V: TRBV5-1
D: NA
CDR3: CASSLVGEGNYGYTF
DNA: TGCGCCAGCAGCTTGGTTGGGGAGGGTAACTATGGCTACACCTTC

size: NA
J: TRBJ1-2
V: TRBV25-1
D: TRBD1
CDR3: CASSPTPGTENYGYTF
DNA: TGTGCCAGCAGTCCGACGCCCGGGACAGAGAACTATGGCTACACCTTC

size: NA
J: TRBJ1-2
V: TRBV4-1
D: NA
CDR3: CASSQDPAGNFLGGYTF
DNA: TGCGCCAGCAGCCAAGATCCAGCGGGGAACTTCCTTGGAGGCTACACCTTC

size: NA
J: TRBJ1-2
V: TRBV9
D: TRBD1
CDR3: CASSVRDRGLGNGYTF
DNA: TGTGCCAGCAGCGTCCGGGACAGGGGGCTCGGGAATGGCTACACCTTC

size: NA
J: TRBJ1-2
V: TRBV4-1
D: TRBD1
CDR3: CASSQEHFQGAGYGYTF
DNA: TGCGCCAGCAGCCAAGAACATTTCCAGGGGGCTGGCTATGGCTACACCTTC

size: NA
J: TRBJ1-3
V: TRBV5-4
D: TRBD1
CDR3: CASSPTGAGNTIYF
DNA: TGTGCCAGCAGCCCAACAGGGGCGGGAAACACCATATATTTT

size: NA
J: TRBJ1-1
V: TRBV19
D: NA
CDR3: CASSSARSVGANTEAFF
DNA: TGTGCCAGTAGTTCCGCCAGGTCGGTGGGGGCGAACACTGAAGCTTTCTTT

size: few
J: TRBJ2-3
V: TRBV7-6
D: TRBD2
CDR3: CASSRGGAVDTQYF
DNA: TGTGCCAGCAGCCGCGGGGGGGCGGTAGATACGCAGTATTTT

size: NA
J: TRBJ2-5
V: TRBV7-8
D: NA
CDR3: CASAGETQYF
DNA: TGTGCCAGCGCCGGGGAGACCCAGTACTTC

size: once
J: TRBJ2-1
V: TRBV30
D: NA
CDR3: CAWSYSYNEQFF
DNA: TGTGCCTGGAGTTACAGTTACAATGAGCAGTTCTTC

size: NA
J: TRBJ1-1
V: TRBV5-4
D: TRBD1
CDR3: CASSQDRGLAFF
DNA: TGTGCCAGCAGTCAAGACAGGGGGCTCGCTTTCTTT

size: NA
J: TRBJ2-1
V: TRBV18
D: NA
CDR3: CASSEEIVYNEQFF
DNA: TGTGCCAGCTCAGAGGAAATCGTCTACAATGAGCAGTTCTTC

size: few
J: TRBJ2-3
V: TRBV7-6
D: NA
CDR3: CASSLSPGRAGTDTQYF
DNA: TGTGCCAGCAGCTTATCTCCCGGCAGGGCTGGCACAGATACGCAGTATTTT

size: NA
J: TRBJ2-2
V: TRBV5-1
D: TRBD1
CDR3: CASSTTGPDTGELFF
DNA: TGCGCCAGCAGCACGACAGGGCCCGACACCGGGGAGCTGTTTTTT

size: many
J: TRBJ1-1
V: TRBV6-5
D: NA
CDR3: CASSYGRDTEAFF
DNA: TGTGCCAGCAGTTACGGGCGAGACACTGAAGCTTTCTTT

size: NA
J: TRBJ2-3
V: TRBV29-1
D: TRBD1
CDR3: CSVEQGASTDTQYF
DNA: TGCAGCGTAGAACAGGGGGCTAGCACAGATACGCAGTATTTT

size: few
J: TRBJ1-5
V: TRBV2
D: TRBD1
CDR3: CASRGTGNNQPQHF
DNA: TGTGCCAGCAGAGGGACAGGGAACAATCAGCCCCAGCATTTT

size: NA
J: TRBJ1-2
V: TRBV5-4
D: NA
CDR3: CASSLAGIYGYTF
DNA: TGTGCCAGCAGCTTGGCCGGGATCTATGGCTACACCTTC

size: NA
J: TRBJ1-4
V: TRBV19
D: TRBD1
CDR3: CASRDRRPVIEKLFF
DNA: TGTGCCAGCCGGGACAGGAGACCGGTTATTGAAAAACTGTTTTTT

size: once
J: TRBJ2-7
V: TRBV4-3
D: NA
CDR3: CASSQEQGTYEQYF
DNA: TGCGCCAGCAGCCAAGAGCAGGGAACCTACGAGCAGTACTTC

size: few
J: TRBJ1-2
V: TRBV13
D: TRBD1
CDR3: CASSNRGIHGYTF
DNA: TGTGCCAGCAGCAACAGGGGTATCCATGGCTACACCTTC

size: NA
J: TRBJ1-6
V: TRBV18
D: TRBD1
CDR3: CASSPGQGNSPLHF
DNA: TGTGCCAGCTCACCGGGACAGGGTAATTCACCCCTCCACTTT

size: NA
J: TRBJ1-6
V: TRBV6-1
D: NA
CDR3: CASSPLQVYSPLHF
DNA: TGTGCCAGCAGTCCCTTACAGGTCTATTCACCCCTCCACTTT

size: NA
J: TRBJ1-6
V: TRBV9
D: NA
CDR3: CASSVDPGLNNSPLHF
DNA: TGTGCCAGCAGCGTAGACCCAGGGCTGAATAATTCACCCCTCCACTTT

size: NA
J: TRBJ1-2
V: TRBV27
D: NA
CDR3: CASSFSGRANYGYTF
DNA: TGTGCCAGCAGTTTTTCCGGGAGAGCTAACTATGGCTACACCTTC

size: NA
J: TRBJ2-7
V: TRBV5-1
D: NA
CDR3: CASSFGTPASYEQYF
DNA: TGCGCCAGCAGCTTCGGGACACCCGCATCCTACGAGCAGTACTTC

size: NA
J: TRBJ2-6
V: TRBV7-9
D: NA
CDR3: CASSLESVRGYGVNVLTF
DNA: TGTGCCAGCAGCTTAGAATCGGTGAGGGGGTATGGGGTCAACGTCCTGACTTTC

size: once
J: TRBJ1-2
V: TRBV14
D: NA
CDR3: CASSQNQGTYGYTF
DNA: TGTGCCAGCAGCCAGAATCAGGGGACCTATGGCTACACCTTC

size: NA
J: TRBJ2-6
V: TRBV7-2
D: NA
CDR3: CASTPQSGANVLTF
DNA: TGTGCCAGCACCCCTCAGTCTGGGGCCAACGTCCTGACTTTC

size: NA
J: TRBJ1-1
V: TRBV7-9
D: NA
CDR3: CATRGGTEAFF
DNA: TGTGCCACCCGGGGGGGCACTGAAGCTTTCTTT

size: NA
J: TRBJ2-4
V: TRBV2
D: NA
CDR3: CACMRVGGKNIQYF
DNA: TGTGCCTGCATGAGGGTGGGCGGTAAAAACATTCAGTACTTC

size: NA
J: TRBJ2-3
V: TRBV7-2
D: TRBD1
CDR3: CASSLGQGVRYTQYF
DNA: TGTGCCAGCAGCTTGGGACAGGGGGTCCGCTATACGCAGTATTTT

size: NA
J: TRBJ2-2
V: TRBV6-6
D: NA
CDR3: CASSFRAPGTGELFF
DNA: TGTGCCAGCAGTTTCCGGGCCCCGGGGACCGGGGAGCTGTTTTTT

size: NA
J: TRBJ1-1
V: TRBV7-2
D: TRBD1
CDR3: CASSDRGRTGNTEAFF
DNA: TGTGCCAGCAGCGACAGGGGGCGAACAGGGAACACTGAAGCTTTCTTT